The clone carrying this T cell receptor beta chain is a singleton in its sample. The data belong to a study of identifying expanded T cells in peripheral blood. Produced via immunoSEQ multiplex PCR; TCRdb's table is partial and in-frame only. The sample includes roughly 100,000 clones, 88% of them seen just once. Sequencing input: blood. This clonotype originated in a person aged 18 to 75 in good health.

The chain's CDR3 is CASSEPGPGSPGYTF. Written as DNA, the CDR3 is TGTGCCAGCAGTGAACCGGGACCAGGGTCCCCTGGCTACACCTTC. The chain has TRBV6-1 and TRBJ1-2; a possible D gene is TRBD1 (5 bases). Trimming shortened V by 2 bases and J by 7 bases, and 17 bases separated the two germline ends. CDR1 and CDR2 (germline): MNHNS, SASEGT. This CDR3 is built from 15 residues.